This paragraph reports one T cell receptor beta chain. A second 7 to 11 cycle PCR used barcoded and J-beta primers. TCRdb re-called the 5' RACE reads through MiXCR, storing one row per CDR3 protein. Seen here are roughly 1,500,000 distinct CDR3 sequences, almost 35% observed once, and the top ten hold approximately 10%. The CDR3 extends over 15 amino acids. The germline V and J ends were trimmed by 5 bases and 6 bases, with 18 bases remaining between them. CDR1 SGHTA and CDR2 FQGTGA come from the germline V gene. This entry belongs to a study of blood T cells in healthy people across ages. The chain joins TRBV7-3 to TRBJ2-3; D gene unclear. The receptor's source is a woman aged 25-40 years in good health. Input material: blood. Written as DNA, the CDR3 is TGTGCCAGCAGCCCCGGGCGATCTCTTTTGGATACGCAGTATTTT. Protein sequence: CASSPGRSLLDTQYF.